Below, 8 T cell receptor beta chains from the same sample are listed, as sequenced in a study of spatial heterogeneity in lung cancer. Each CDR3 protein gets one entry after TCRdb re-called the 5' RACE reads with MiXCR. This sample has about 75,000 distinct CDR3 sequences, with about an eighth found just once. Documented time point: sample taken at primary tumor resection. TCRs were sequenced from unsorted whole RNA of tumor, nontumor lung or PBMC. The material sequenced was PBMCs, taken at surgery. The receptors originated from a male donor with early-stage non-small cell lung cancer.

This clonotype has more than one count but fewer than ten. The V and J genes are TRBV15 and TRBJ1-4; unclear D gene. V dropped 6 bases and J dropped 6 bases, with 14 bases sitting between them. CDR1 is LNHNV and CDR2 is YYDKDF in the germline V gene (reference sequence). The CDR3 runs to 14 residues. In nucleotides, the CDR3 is TGTGCCACCAGTCCCGCAGAACGTGATGAAAAACTGTTTTTT. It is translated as CATSPAERDEKLFF.

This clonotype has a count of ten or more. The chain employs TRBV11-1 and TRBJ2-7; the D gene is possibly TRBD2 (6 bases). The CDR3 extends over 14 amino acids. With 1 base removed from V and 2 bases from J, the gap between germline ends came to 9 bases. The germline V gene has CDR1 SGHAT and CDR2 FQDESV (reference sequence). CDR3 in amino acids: CASSLVPGAYEQYF. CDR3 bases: TGTGCCAGCAGCTTAGTCCCGGGGGCCTACGAGCAGTACTTC.

The CDR3 is CASSPQGSGGLDTEAFF. The CDR3, as DNA: TGCGCCAGCAGCCCCCAAGGTTCTGGGGGGCTAGATACTGAAGCTTTCTTT. The chain is built from TRBV5-1 and TRBJ1-1; a weak D match, TRBD1 (6 bases). There are 17 residues in the CDR3. Trimming took off 4 bases at V and 5 bases at J, with 24 bases between the two ends. Germline-derived CDR1 and CDR2 are SGHRS and YFSETQ. Variable domain in full (rest from reference TRBV5-1 and TRBJ1-1): KAGVTQTPRYLIKTRGQQVTLSCSPISGHRSVSWYQQTPGQGLQFLFEYFSETQRNKGNFPGRFSGRQFSNSRSEMNVSTLELGDSALYLCASSPQGSGGLDTEAFFGQGTRLTVV.

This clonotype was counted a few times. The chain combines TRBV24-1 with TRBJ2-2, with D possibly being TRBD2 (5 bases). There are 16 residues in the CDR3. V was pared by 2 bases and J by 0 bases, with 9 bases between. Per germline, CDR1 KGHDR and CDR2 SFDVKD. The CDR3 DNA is TGTGCCACCAGTGATTCCCGACTAACGAACACCGGGGAGCTGTTTTTT. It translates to CATSDSRLTNTGELFF.

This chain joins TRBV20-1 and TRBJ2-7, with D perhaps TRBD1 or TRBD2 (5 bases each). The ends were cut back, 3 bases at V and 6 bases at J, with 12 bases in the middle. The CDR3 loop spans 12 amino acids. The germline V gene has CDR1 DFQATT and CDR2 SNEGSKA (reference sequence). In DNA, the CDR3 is TGCAGTGCTAGTGGGGGAGACAGCGAGCAGTACTTC. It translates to CSASGGDSEQYF.

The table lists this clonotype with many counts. CDR3 DNA: TGCGCCAGCAGCTTGGGTGCCGAAGAGACCCAGTACTTC. This sequence encodes CASSLGAEETQYF. The rearrangement uses TRBV5-1 and TRBJ2-5, with D unclear. Germline V gives CDR1 SGHRS, CDR2 YFSETQ. Trimming cost V 0 bases and J 3 bases, with 6 bases left between them. The CDR3 has 13 residues. The entire variable domain, with the rest obtained from reference TRBV5-1 and TRBJ2-5, is as follows: KAGVTQTPRYLIKTRGQQVTLSCSPISGHRSVSWYQQTPGQGLQFLFEYFSETQRNKGNFPGRFSGRQFSNSRSEMNVSTLELGDSALYLCASSLGAEETQYFGPGTRLLVL.

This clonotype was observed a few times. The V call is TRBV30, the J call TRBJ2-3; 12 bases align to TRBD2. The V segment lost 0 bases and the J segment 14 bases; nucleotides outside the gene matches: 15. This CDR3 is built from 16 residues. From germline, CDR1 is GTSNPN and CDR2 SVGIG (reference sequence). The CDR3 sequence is CAWSVLASGRAFKPYF. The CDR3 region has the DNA TGTGCCTGGAGTGTTCTAGCTAGCGGGAGGGCCTTCAAGCCGTATTTT.

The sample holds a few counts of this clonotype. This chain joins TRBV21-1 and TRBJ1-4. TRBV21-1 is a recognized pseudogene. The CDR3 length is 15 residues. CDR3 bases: TGTGCCAGCAGCAACGGCCCAAGTGGGGATGAAAAACTGTTTTTT. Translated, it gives CASSNGPSGDEKLFF.